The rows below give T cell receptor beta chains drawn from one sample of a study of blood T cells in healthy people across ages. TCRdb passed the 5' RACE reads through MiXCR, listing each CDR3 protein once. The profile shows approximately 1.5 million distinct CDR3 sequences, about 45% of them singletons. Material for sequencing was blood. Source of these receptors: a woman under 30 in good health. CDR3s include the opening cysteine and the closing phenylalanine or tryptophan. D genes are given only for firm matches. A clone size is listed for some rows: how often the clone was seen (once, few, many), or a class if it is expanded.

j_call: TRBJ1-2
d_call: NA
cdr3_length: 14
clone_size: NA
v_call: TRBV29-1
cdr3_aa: CSVARGSANYGYTF
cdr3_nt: TGCAGCGTTGCTAGGGGGAGCGCTAACTATGGCTACACCTTC

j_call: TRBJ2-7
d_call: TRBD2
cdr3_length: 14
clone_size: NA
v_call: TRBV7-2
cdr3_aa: CASSLLAGLYEQYF
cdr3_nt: TGTGCCAGCAGCTTACTAGCGGGCCTATACGAGCAGTACTTC

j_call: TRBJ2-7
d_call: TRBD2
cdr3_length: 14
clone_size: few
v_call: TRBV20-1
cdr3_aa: CSARWGRADHEQYF
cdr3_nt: TGCAGTGCTAGATGGGGGAGGGCCGACCACGAGCAGTACTTC

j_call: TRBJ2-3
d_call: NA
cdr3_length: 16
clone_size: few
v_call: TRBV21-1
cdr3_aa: CASSKAWRGDTDTQYF
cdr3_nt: TGTGCCAGCAGCAAAGCCTGGAGGGGAGACACAGATACGCAGTATTTT

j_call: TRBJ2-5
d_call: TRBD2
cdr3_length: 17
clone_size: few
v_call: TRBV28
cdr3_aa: CASSPRGVAGGQETQYF
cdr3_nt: TGTGCCAGCAGTCCCCGAGGGGTAGCGGGGGGCCAAGAGACCCAGTACTTC

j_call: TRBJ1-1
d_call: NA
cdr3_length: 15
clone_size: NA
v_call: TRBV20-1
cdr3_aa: CSARDGTGKNTEAFF
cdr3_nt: TGCAGTGCTAGAGATGGAACAGGTAAAAACACTGAAGCTTTCTTT

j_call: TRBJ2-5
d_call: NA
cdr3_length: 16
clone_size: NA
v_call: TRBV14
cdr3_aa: CASSSRTRTIQETQYF
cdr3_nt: TGTGCCAGCAGCTCACGCACGCGGACAATCCAAGAGACCCAGTACTTC

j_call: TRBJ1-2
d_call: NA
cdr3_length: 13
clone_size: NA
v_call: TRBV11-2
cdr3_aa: CASSWLTDYGYTF
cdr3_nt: TGTGCCAGCAGCTGGCTTACAGACTATGGCTACACCTTC

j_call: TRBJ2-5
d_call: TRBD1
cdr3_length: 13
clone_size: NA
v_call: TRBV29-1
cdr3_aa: CSVKRTGAETQYF
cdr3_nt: TGCAGCGTTAAACGGACAGGGGCGGAGACCCAGTACTTC

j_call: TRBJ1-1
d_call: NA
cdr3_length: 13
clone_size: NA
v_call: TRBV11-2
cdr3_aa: CASRFTGSTEAFF
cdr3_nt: TGTGCCAGCAGATTCACAGGGTCCACTGAAGCTTTCTTT

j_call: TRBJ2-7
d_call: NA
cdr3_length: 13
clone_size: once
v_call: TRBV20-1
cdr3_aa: CSAEGGGYYEQYF
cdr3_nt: TGCAGTGCGGAAGGGGGGGGCTACTACGAGCAGTACTTC

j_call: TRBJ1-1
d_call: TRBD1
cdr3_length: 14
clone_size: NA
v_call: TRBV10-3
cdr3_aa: CAISDPTGGTEAFF
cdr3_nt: TGTGCCATCAGTGATCCGACAGGGGGAACTGAAGCTTTCTTT

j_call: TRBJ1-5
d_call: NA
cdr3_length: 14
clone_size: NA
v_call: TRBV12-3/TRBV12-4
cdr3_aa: CASTLGGSNQPQHF
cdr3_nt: TGTGCCAGCACTCTCGGCGGTAGCAATCAGCCCCAGCATTTT

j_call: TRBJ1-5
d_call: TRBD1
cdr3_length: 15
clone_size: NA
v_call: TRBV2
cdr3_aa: CASSDGSTGGIPQHF
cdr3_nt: TGTGCCAGCAGTGACGGGAGTACAGGGGGCATACCCCAGCATTTT

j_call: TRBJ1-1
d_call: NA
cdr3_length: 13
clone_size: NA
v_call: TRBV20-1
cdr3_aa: CSAIGITRTEAFF
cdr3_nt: TGCAGTGCTATAGGGATTACGAGAACTGAAGCTTTCTTT

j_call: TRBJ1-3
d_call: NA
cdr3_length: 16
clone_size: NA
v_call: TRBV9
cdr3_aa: CASSPEGSYSGNTIYF
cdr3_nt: TGTGCCAGCAGCCCAGAGGGATCCTACTCTGGAAACACCATATATTTT

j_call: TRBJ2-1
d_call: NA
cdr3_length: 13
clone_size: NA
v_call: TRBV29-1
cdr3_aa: CSVRRTAYNEQFF
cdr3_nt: TGCAGCGTCCGCCGGACAGCCTACAATGAGCAGTTCTTC

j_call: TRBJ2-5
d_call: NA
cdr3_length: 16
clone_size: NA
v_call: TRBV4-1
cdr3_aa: CASSQAYAGGKETQYF
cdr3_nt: TGCGCCAGCAGCCAAGCTTACGCTGGGGGCAAAGAGACCCAGTACTTC

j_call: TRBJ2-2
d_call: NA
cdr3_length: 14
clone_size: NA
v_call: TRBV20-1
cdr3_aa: CSAFGQTNTGELFF
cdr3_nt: TGCAGTGCTTTCGGACAGACGAACACCGGGGAGCTGTTTTTT